The TCR beta chain under discussion was sequenced for a study of brain T cells in children with intractable seizures (dated by TCRdb to the early 2020s). Turning to the overall study: A NanoString immunology panel was first used to screen resected brain tissue from around 57 pediatric epilepsy surgery cases for immune gene transcripts. Of the approximately 12 selected surgery cases, pre-surgery blood was also sequenced for eight, so four had brain tissue only.

The CDR3, cysteine through phenylalanine, is 18 amino acids long. The sequence is cut down to CDR3 DNA, 54 bases in frame from base 1. Per the germline V gene, MGHRA is the CDR1 and YSYEKL is the CDR2. At the junction V is shortened by 6 bases and J by 0 bases, with 21 bases in between. Here is what the overall study found, with its caveats: Because sequencing depth differed between pre- and post-surgery blood, the absence of clones from the pre-surgery sample may reflect undersampling. Viral specificity was inferred solely from CDR3 sequence similarity, and the HCMV serostatus of the patients was not known.

The sample's time point, from its label and the paper: blood from clinic visit 5 months post-surgery; TSC patient then seizure free. The surgery cases with the highest brain T cell transcript signatures were chosen for TCR beta chain sequencing of brain tissue, and also of blood when blood was available. Before surgery, patients had received at least one anti-epileptic drug. The TCR-sequenced patients were children whose drug-resistant epilepsy was caused by tuberous sclerosis complex, focal cortical dysplasia, Rasmussen encephalitis or hemimegalencephaly. Bulk genomic DNA was isolated from unsorted brain tissue and whole blood using the Monarch genomic DNA purification kit. TCR beta chain sequences were generated from genomic DNA using the immunoSEQ assay. Concerning the study's data processing: CDR3 sequences that did not begin with the conserved framework cysteine at position 104 were removed by hand. To get clonality, the normalized Shannon's Diversity Index was subtracted from one, giving values from 0 (maximal diversity) to 1 (oligoclonal). Differences in the frequency of the same CDR3 between samples, such as brain versus blood, were assessed with chi-squared comparison-of-proportions tests. Public clonotypes were found through immuneACCESS searches, while the VDJdb browser was used to judge similarity to known antiviral clonotypes. In its TCRdb copy, this immuneACCESS table keeps in-frame sequences only and misses some clones. Where compared with another copy, unresolved V genes explain less than half of these, and the others have no known cause. V, J and clone size derive from that table, while D and trimming were established from the DNA sequence. The sample data list 340,000 or so clones, and about 93% of these were observed just once. Of the sample, around 6% falls within the top ten clones.

In the case of this clone: Its target antigen remains unknown. No quality values exist for individual bases; no much larger clone is one base distant.

The sample here was peripheral blood, taken about 5 months after surgery. The chain is assembled from TRBV4-1 and TRBJ2-4, and TRBD2 may be the D gene, going by 7 matching bases. The TCR comes from a boy under three years old with tuberous sclerosis and intractable seizures. CDR3 sequence: CASSPGQGRGAAKNIQYF. The DNA is as follows: TGCGCCAGCAGTCCGGGACAAGGGAGGGGTGCAGCCAAAAACATTCAGTACTTC.